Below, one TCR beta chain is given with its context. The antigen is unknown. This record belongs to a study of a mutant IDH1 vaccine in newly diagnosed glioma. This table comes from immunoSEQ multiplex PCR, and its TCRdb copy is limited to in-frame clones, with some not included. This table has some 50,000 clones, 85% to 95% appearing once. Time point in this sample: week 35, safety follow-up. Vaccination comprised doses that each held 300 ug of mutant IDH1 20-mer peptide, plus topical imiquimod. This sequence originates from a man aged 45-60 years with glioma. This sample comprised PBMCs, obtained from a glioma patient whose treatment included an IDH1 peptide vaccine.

CDR3 nucleotides: TGTGCCAGCAGCCAAGAAAAAGCCCCAGATACGCAGTATTTT. Its translation: CASSQEKAPDTQYF. V and J are TRBV4-2 and TRBJ2-3; D is uncertain. Germline V gene sequence: CDR1 LGHNA, CDR2 YNFKEQ. This CDR3 spans 14 amino acids. V shed 0 bases and J shed 4 bases, with 8 bases lying between them.